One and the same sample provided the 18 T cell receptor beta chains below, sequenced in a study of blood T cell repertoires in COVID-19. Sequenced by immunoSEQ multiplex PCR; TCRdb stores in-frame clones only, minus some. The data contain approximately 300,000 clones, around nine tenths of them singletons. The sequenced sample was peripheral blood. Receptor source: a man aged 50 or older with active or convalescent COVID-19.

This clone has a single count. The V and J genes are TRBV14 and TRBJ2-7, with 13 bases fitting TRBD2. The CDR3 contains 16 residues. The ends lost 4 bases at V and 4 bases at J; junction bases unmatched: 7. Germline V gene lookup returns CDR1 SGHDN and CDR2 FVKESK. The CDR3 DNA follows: TGTGCCAGCAGCCGACCGACTAGCGGGGGGCTTTACGAGCAGTACTTC. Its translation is CASSRPTSGGLYEQYF.

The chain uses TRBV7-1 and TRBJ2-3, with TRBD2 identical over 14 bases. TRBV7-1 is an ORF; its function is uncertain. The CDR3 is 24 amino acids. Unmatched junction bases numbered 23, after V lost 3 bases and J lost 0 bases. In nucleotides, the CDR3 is TGTGCCAGCAGCTCCACCTTGTCCTTCGGGACTAGCGGGAGATGGTACTTCAGCACAGATACGCAGTATTTT. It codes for CASSSTLSFGTSGRWYFSTDTQYF.

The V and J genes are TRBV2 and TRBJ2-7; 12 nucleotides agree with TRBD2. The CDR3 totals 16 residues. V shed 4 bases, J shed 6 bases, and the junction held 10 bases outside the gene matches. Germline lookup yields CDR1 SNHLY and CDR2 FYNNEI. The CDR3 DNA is TGTGCCAGCAGTGGCCGACTAGCGGGGGCCACGGGCGAGCAGTACTTC. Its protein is CASSGRLAGATGEQYF.

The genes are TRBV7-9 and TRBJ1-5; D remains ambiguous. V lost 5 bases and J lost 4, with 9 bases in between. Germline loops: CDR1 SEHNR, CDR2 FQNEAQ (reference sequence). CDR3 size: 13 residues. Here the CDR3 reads CASSNSLNQPQHF. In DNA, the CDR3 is TGTGCCAGCAGCAACAGCCTTAATCAGCCCCAGCATTTT.

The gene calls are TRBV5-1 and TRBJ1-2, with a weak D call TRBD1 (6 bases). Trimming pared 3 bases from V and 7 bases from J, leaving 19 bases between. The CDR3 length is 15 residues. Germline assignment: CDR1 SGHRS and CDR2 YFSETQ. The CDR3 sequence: CASSSLQGSLAGYTF. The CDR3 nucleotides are TGCGCCAGCAGCTCATTACAGGGTTCTTTGGCTGGCTACACCTTC.

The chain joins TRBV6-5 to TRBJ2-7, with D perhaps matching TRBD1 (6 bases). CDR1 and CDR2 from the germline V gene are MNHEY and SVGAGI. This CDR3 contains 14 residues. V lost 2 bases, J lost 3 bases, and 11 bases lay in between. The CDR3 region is CASSYRDIDYEQYF. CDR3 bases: TGTGCCAGCAGTTACCGGGACATAGACTACGAGCAGTACTTC.

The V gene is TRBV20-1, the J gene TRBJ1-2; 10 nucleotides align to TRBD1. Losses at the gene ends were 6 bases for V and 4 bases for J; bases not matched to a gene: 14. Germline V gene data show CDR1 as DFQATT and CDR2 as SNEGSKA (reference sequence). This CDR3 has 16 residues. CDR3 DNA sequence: TGCAGTGCAAGTCCCGGGACAGGGGTCTACTCCTATGGCTACACCTTC. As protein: CSASPGTGVYSYGYTF.

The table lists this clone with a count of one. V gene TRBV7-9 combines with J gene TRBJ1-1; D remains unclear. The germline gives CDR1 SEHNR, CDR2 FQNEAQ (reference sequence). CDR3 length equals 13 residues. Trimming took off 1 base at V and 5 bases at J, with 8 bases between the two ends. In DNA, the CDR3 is TGTGCCAGCAGCTTAGATGAGGGAACTGAAGCTTTCTTT. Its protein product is CASSLDEGTEAFF.

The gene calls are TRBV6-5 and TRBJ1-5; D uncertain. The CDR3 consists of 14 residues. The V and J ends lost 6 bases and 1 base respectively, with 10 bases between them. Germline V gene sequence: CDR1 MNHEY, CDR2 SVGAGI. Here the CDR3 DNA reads TGTGCCAGCAGCGAGTTTCGAAGCAATCAGCCCCAGCATTTT. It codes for CASSEFRSNQPQHF.

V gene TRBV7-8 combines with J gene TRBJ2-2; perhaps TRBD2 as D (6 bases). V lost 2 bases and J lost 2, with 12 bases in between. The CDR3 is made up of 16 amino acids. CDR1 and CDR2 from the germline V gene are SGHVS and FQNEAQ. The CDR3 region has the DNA TGTGCCAGCAGCTTATCGGCCGGGAGCAACACCGGGGAGCTGTTTTTT. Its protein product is CASSLSAGSNTGELFF. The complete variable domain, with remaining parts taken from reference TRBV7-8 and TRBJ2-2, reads GAGVSQSPRYKVAKRGQDVALRCDPISGHVSLFWYQQALGQGPEFLTYFQNEAQLDKSGLPSDRFFAERPEGSVSTLKIQRTQQEDSAVYLCASSLSAGSNTGELFFGEGSRLTVL.

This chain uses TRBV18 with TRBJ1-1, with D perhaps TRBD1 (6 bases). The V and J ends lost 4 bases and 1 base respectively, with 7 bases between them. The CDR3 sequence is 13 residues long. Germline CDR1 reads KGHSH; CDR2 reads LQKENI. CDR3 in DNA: TGTGCCAGCTCACGGGACAAGAACACTGAAGCTTTCTTT. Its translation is CASSRDKNTEAFF. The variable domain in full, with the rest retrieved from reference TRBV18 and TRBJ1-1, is NAGVMQNPRHLVRRRGQEARLRCSPMKGHSHVYWYRQLPEEGLKFMVYLQKENIIDESGMPKERFSAEFPKEGPSILRIQQVVRGDSAAYFCASSRDKNTEAFFGQGTRLTVV.

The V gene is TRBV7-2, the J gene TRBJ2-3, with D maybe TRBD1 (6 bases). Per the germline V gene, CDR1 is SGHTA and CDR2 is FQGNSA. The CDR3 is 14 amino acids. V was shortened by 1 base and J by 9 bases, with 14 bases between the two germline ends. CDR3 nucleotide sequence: TGTGCCAGCAGCTTAGATGTGGGACAAGACACGCAGTATTTT. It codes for CASSLDVGQDTQYF.

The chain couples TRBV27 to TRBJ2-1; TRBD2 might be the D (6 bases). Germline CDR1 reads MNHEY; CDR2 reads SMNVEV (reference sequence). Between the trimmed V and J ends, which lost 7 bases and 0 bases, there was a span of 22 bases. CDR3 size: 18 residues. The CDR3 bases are TGTGCCAGCACCTCAGTTCGGGCTAGCGATAGCTCCTACAATGAGCAGTTCTTC. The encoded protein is CASTSVRASDSSYNEQFF.

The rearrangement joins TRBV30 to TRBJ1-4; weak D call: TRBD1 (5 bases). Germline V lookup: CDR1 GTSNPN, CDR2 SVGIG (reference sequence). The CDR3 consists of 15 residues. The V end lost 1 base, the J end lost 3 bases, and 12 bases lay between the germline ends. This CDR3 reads CAWSARGGSNEKLFF. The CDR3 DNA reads TGTGCCTGGAGTGCTCGGGGGGGGTCTAATGAAAAACTGTTTTTT.

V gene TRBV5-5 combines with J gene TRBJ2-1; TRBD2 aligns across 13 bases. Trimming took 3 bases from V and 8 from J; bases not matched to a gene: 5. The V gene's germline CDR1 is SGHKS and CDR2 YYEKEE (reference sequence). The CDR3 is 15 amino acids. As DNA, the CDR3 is TGTGCCAGCAGCTCGGGACTAGCGGGAATCGATGAGCAGTTCTTC. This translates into CASSSGLAGIDEQFF.

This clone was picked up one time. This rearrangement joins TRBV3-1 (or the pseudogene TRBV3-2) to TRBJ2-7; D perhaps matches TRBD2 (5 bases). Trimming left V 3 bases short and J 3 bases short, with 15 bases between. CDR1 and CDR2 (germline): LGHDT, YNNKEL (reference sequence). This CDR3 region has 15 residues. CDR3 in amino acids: CASSQRAGPYYEQYF. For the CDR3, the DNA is TGTGCCAGCAGCCAGCGGGCAGGTCCTTACTACGAGCAGTACTTC.

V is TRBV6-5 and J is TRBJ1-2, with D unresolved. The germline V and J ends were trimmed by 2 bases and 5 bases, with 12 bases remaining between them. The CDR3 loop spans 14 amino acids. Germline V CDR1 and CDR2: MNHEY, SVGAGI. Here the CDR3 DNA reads TGTGCCAGCAGTTACGACTCCCCGGGGTATGGCTACACCTTC. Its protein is CASSYDSPGYGYTF.

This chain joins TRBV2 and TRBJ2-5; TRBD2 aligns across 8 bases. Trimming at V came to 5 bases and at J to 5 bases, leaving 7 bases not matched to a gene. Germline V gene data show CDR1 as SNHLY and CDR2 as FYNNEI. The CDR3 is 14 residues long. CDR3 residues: CASSSGGPRETQYF. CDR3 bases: TGTGCCAGCAGTTCGGGGGGGCCGAGGGAGACCCAGTACTTC.